This TCR beta chain came from a study of vaccination and CD4 T cells after COVID-19. This clonotype was counted only a few times. Its target is unknown. The Oncomine TCR Beta short-read assay was applied to DNA of cultured CD4+ T cells. Each CDR3 protein gets one entry after TCRdb re-called the PCR reads with MiXCR. The sample has roughly 9,000 distinct CDR3 sequences, 47% seen once. The V segment lost 6 bases and the J segment 2 bases; nucleotides outside the gene matches: 5. This CDR3 contains 14 residues. The germline gives CDR1 SEHNR, CDR2 FQNEAQ (reference sequence). Described treatment: roughly 11-day PBMC culture with coronavirus spike peptide pools or control peptides (ViraFEST assay). Investigators obtained the unexposed donor's CD4+ T cells before the COVID-19 pandemic (2011-2018).

This clonotype originated in a human donor in good health. The sequenced sample consisted of CD4+ T cells from blood, cultured in vitro. This chain links TRBV7-9 with TRBJ1-1, with 8 bases that match TRBD1. CDR3 protein: CASRPTGVNTEAFF. The CDR3 coding sequence is TGTGCCAGCAGACCGACAGGGGTTAACACTGAAGCTTTCTTT.